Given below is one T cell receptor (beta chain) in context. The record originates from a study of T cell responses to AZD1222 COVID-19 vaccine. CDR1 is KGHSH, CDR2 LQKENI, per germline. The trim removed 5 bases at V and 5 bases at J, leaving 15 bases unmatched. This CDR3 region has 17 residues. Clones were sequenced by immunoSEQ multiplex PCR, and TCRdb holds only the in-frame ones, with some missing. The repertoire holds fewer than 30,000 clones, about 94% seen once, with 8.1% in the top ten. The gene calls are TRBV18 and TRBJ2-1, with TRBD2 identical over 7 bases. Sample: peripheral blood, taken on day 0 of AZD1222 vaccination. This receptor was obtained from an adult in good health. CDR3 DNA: TGTGCCAGCTCAACGAATCGGGCGGGAGTAACCCACAATGAGCAGTTCTTC. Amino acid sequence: CASSTNRAGVTHNEQFF. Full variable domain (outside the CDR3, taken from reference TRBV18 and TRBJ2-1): NAGVMQNPRHLVRRRGQEARLRCSPMKGHSHVYWYRQLPEEGLKFMVYLQKENIIDESGMPKERFSAEFPKEGPSILRIQQVVRGDSAAYFCASSTNRAGVTHNEQFFGPGTRLTVL.